The entry below gives a single TCR beta chain sequence along with its context. The data stem from a study of CD8 T cells in Susac syndrome. The CDR3 covers 15 residues. V lost 6 bases to trimming and J lost 6 bases; unmatched junction nucleotides: 10. Germline V gives CDR1 MNHEY, CDR2 SVGAGI. Random-hexamer reverse transcription was applied to about 0.45 to 1 ug RNA. Multiplex PCR with immunoSEQ amplified the TCR beta CDR3 across 54 Vbeta and 13 Jbeta. One entry per CDR3 protein, called by TCRdb with MiXCR from the immunoSEQ multiplex PCR reads. Here the sample spans 130,000 to 150,000 distinct CDR3 sequences, roughly 95% being singletons. The sequenced target, TCR beta, came from blood CD8+ and CD4+ T cells. The study used healthy donors as controls matched for age and sex.

The specimen was CD4+ T cells from PBMCs. V and J are TRBV6-5 and TRBJ2-2, with 7 nucleotides matching TRBD1. The sequence was collected from a human donor in good health. The CDR3 DNA is TGTGCCAGCAGGGAGGAAGGGGGCCTAGCCGGGGAGCTGTTTTTT. It specifies CASREEGGLAGELFF.